A single T cell receptor beta chain is shown here with its context. The antigen remains undetermined. There are 14 residues in the CDR3. V lost 5 bases and J lost 5; bases outside the gene matches: 8. These data come from a study of T cells after yellow fever vaccination. As TCR cDNA was made by 5'RACE template switching, a universal primer site and UMIs were added. MiXCR, applied by TCRdb to the 5' RACE reads, yields one record per CDR3 protein. The data contain just under 600,000 distinct CDR3 sequences, roughly 13% of them seen just once; the ten biggest clones take up around 15%. Study-wide results and caveats: Sorted repertoires could include abundant contaminating clonotypes from bulk cells. There was a small share of clonotypes that showed up in both the CD4 and CD8 compartments.

The sequences come from PBMCs, collected on the day of the yellow fever booster vaccination. The chain employs TRBV12-3 or TRBV12-4 and TRBJ1-1; 7 nucleotides align to TRBD1. This receptor was taken from a man aged 30-40 years who received the YFV17D yellow fever vaccine. The CDR3 spells CASSPRQGVTEAFF. In nucleotides, the CDR3 is TGTGCCAGCAGTCCCCGACAGGGAGTGACTGAAGCTTTCTTT.